This T cell receptor beta chain came from a study of blood T cell repertoires in COVID-19. Across the whole study: The analysed material was cDNA or gDNA that came from T cells, B-cell-depleted T cells, or PBMCs.

The CDR3 spans 15 residues. Germline CDR1 reads MGHRA; CDR2 reads YSYEKL. J was trimmed by 4 bases and V by 4 bases; bases with no gene match: 7. Sequenced by immunoSEQ multiplex PCR; TCRdb stores in-frame clones only, minus some. Found here are approximately 250,000 clones, 75% to 90% of them singletons; the top ten hold about 3.1%. Researchers sorted participants into cohorts using their self-reported clinical history. Those designated as exposed participants met a COVID-19 case within 2 weeks before study entry. The sequenced sample was PBMCs or T cells enriched from blood (not recorded which). The chain is built from TRBV4-1 and TRBJ2-1, with 7 positions matching TRBD1. This clonotype was sampled from a middle-aged woman who had been exposed to COVID-19. CDR3 nucleotide sequence: TGCGCCAGCAGCCCCTTCAGGGGGATATACAATGAGCAGTTCTTC. Amino acid sequence: CASSPFRGIYNEQFF.